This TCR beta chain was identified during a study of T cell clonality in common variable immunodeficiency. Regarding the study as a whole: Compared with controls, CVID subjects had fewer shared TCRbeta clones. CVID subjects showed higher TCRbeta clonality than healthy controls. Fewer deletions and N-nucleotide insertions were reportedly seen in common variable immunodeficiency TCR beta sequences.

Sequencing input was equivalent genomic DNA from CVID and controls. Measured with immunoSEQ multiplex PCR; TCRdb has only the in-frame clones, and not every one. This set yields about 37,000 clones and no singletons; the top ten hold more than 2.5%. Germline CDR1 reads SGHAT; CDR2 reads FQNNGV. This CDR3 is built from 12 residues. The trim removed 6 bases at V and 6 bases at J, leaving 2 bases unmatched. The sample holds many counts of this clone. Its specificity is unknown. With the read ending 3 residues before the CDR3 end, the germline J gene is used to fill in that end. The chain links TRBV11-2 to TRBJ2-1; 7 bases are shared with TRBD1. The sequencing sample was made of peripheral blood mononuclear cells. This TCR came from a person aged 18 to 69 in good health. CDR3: CASRTGPNEQFF. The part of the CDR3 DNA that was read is TGTGCCAGCAGGACAGGGCCCAATGAG.